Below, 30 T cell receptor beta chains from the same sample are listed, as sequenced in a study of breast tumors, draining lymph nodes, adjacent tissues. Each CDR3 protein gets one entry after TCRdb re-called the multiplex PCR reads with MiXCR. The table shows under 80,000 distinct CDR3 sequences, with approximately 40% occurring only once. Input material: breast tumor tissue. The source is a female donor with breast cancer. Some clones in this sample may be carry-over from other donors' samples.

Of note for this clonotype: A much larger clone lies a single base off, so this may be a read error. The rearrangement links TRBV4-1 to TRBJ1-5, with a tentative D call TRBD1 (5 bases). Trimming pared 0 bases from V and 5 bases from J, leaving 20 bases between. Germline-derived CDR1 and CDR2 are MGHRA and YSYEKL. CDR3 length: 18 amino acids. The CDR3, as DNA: TGCGCCAGCAGCCAAGACACTGGCACCCGTAGGGGCGATCAGCCCCAGCATTTT. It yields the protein CASSQDTGTRRGDQPQHF.

CDR3 in amino acids: CASSQGLGREQYF. Here the CDR3 DNA reads TGTGCCAGCAGCCAAGGATTGGGTAGGGAGCAGTACTTC. The gene calls are TRBV3-1 and TRBJ2-7; D unresolved. Per germline, CDR1 LGHDT and CDR2 YNNKEL (reference sequence). V lost 1 base and J lost 7, with 11 bases in between. This CDR3 region has 13 residues.

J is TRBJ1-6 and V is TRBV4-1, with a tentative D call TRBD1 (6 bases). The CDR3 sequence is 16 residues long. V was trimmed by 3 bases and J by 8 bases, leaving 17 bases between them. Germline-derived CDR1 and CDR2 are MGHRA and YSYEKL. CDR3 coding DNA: TGCGCCAGCAGCCATATACAGGGTTTGTATGATTCACCCCTCCACTTT. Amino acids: CASSHIQGLYDSPLHF.

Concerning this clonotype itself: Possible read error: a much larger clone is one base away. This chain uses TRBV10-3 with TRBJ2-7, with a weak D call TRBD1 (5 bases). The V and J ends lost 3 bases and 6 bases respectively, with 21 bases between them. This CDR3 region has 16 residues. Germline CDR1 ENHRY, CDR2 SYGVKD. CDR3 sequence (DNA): TGTGCCATCAGTGACCCCCCTAGGGGCGGATTGGGCGAGCAGTACTTC. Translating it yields CAISDPPRGGLGEQYF.

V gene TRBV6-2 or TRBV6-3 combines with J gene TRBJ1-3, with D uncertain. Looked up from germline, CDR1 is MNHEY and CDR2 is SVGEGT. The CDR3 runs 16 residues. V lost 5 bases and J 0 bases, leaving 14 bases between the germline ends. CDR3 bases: TGTGCCAGCAGTATACTTCACCCGGGCTCTGGAAACACCATATATTTT. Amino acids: CASSILHPGSGNTIYF.

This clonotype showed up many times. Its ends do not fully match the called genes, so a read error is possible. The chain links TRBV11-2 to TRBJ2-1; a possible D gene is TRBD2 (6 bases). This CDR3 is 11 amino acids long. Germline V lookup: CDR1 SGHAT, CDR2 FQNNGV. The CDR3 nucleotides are TGTGCCAGCAGCTTAGGGGGGGACTCGCTCTTC. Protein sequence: CASSLGGDSLF.

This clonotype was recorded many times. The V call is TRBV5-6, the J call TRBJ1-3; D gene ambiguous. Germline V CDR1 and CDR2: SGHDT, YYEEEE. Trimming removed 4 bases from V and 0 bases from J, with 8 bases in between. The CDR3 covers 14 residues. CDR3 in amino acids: CASSPGPSGNTIYF. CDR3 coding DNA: TGTGCCAGCAGCCCCGGCCCCTCTGGAAACACCATATATTTT. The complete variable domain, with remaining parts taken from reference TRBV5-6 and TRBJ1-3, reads DAGVTQSPTHLIKTRGQQVTLRCSPKSGHDTVSWYQQALGQGPQFIFQYYEEEERQRGNFPDRFSGHQFPNYSSELNVNALLLGDSALYLCASSPGPSGNTIYFGEGSWLTVV.

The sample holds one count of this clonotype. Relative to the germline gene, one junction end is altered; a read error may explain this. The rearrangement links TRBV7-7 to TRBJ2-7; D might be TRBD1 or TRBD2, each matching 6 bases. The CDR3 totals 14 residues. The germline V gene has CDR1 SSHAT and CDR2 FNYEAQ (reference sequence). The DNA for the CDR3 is TGTGCTAGCAGCTTAGCTCCGGGGGCTGGCCCCCAGTACTTC. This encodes CASSLAPGAGPQYF.

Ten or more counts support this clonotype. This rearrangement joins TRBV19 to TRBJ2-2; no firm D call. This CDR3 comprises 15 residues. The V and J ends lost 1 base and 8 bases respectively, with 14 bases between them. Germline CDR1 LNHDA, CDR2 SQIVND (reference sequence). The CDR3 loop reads CASSIGVGVRGELFF. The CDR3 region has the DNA TGTGCCAGTAGTATAGGGGTCGGCGTAAGGGGGGAGCTGTTTTTT.

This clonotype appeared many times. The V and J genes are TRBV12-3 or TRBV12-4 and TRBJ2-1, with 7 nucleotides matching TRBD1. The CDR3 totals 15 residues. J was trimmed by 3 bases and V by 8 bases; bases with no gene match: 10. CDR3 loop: CASDSAQGDYNEQFF. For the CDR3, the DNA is TGTGCCAGCGATTCGGCCCAGGGGGACTACAATGAGCAGTTCTTC.

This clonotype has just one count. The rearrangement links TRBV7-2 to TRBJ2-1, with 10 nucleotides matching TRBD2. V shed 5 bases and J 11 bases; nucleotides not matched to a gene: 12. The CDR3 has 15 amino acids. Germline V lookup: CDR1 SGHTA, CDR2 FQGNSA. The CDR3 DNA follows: TGTGCCAGCAGCGCAGGGGGTCTAGCGGGGGATAAGCAGTTCTTC. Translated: CASSAGGLAGDKQFF.

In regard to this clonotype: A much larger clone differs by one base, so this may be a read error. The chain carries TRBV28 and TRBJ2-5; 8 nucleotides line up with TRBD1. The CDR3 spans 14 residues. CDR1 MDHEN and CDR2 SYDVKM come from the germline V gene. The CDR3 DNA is TGTGCCAGCGCTGCAACAGGGGGGCGGAAGACCCGGTACTTC. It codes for CASAATGGRKTRYF.

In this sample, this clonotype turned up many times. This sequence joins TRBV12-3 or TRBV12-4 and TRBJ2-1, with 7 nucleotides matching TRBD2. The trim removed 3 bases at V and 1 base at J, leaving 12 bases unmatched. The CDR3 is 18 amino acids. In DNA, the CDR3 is TGTGCCAGCAGTTTGGAATGGCGCGGGAGTTTATCCTACAATGAGCAGTTCTTC. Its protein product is CASSLEWRGSLSYNEQFF.

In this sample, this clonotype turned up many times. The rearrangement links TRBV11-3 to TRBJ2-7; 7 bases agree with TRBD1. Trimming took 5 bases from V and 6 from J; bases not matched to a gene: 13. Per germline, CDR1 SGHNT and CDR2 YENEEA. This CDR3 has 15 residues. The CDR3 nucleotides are TGTGCCAGCAGCCCGACGATCGGAACAGGGGCCGAGCAGTACTTC. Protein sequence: CASSPTIGTGAEQYF.

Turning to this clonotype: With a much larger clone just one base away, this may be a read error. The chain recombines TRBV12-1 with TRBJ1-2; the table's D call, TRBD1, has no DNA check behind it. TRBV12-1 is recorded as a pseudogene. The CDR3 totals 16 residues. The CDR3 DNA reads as TGTGCCAGCAGCATGGGACTGGGGCCAAAGAGCTATGGCTACACCTTC. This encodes CASSMGLGPKSYGYTF.

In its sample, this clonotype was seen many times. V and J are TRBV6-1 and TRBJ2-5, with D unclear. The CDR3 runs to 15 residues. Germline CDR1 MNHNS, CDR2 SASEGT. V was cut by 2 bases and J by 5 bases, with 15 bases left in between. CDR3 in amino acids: CASSETALVGETQYF. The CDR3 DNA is TGTGCCAGCAGTGAAACGGCGCTCGTAGGGGAGACCCAGTACTTC.

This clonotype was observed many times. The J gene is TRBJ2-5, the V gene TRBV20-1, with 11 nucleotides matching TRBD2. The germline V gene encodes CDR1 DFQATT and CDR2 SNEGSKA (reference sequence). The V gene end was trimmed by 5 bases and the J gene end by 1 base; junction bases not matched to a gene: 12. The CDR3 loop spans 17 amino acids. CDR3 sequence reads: CSAEERGLAAPQETQYF. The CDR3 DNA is TGCAGTGCTGAGGAGCGGGGACTAGCGGCACCCCAAGAGACCCAGTACTTC.

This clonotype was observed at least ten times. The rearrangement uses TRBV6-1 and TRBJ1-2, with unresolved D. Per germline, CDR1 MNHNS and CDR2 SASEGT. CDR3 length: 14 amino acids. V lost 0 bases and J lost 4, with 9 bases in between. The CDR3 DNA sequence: TGTGCCAGCAGTGAAGCGAGAAGGAGCTATGGCTACACCTTC. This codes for CASSEARRSYGYTF.

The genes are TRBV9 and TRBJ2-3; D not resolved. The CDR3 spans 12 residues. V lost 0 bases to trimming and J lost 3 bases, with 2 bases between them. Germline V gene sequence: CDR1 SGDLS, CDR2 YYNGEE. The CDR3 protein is CASSVETDTQYF. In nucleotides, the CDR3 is TGTGCCAGCAGCGTAGAAACAGATACGCAGTATTTT. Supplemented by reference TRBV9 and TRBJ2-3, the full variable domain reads DSGVTQTPKHLITATGQRVTLRCSPRSGDLSVYWYQQSLDQGLQFLIQYYNGEERAKGNILERFSAQQFPDLHSELNLSSLELGDSALYFCASSVETDTQYFGPGTRLTVL.

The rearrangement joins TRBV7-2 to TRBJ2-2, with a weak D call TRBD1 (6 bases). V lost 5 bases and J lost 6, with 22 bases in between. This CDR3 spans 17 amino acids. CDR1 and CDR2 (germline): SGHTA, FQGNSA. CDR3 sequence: CASSPSARGTTPGELFF. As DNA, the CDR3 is TGTGCCAGCAGCCCTTCTGCCAGGGGAACAACACCCGGGGAGCTGTTTTTT.

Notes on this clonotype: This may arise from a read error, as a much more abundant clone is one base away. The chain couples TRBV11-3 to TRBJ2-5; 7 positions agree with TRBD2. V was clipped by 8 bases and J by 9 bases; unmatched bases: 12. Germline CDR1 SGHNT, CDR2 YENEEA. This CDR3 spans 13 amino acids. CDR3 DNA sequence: TGTGCCAGCGGCCTGAGCGTGGGGGGGGCCCAGTACTTC. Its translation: CASGLSVGGAQYF.

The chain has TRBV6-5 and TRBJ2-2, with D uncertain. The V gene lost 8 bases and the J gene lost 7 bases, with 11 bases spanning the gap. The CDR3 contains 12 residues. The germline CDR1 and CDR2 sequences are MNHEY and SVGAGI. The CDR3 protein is CASGVASGELFF. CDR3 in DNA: TGTGCCAGCGGCGTCGCGAGCGGGGAGCTGTTTTTT.

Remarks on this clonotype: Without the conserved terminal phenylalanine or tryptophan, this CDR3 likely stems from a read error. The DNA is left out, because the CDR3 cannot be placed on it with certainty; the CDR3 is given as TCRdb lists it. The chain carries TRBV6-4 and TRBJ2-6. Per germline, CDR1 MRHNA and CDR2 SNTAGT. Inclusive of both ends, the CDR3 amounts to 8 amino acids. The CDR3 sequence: CASSEVGS.

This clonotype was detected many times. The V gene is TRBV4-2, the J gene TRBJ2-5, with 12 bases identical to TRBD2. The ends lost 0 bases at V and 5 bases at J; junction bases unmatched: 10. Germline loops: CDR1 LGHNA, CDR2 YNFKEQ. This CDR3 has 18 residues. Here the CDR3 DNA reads TGTGCCAGCAGCCAAGACCTAGCGGGGGGGCCTTCCCGGGAGACCCAGTACTTC. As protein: CASSQDLAGGPSRETQYF.

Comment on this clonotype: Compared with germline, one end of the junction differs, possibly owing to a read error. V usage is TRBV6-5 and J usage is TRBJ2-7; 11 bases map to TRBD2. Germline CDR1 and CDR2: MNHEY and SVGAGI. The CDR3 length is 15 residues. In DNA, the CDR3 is TGTGCCAGCAGTCACTCGACTAGCGGGGCCCACGAGCAGTACTTC. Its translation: CASSHSTSGAHEQYF.

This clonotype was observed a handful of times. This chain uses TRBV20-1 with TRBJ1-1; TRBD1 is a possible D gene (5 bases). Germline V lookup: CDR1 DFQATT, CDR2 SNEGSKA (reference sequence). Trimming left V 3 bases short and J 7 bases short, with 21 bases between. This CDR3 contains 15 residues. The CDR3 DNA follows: TGCAGTGCTAGGCTGTGGGTACCAACAGGTAATGAAGCTTTCTTT. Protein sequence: CSARLWVPTGNEAFF.

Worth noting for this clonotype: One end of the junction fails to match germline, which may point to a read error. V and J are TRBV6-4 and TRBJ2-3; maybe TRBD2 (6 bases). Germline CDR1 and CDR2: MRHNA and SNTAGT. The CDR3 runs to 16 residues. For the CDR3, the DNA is TGCGCCATCAGTTCACGGACTAACGGGGACACAGATACGCAGTATTTT. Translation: CAISSRTNGDTDTQYF.

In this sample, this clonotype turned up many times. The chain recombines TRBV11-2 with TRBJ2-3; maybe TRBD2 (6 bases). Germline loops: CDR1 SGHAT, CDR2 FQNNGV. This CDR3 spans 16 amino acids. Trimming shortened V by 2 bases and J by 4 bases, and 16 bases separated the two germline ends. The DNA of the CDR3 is TGTGCCAGCAGCTTAACCCCTACGGGAGTTGCAGATACGCAGTATTTT. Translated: CASSLTPTGVADTQYF.

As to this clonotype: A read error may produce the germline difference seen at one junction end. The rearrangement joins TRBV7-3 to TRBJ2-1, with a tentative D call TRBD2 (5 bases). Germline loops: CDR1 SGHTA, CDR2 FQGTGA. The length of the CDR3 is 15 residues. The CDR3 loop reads CASSLVSGSYDEQFF. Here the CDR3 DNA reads TGTGCCAGCAGCTTAGTCAGCGGTTCCTACGATGAGCAGTTCTTC.

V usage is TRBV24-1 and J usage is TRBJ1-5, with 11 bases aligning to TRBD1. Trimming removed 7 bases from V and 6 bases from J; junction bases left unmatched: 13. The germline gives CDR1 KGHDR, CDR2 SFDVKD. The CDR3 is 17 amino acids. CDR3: CATSPAAGQGERQPQHF. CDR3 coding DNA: TGTGCCACCAGCCCTGCGGCGGGACAGGGGGAGCGTCAGCCCCAGCATTTT.